The 8 T cell receptor beta chains listed next were all sequenced from one sample in a study of T cell responses to AZD1222 COVID-19 vaccine. Method: immunoSEQ multiplex PCR; TCRdb's copy keeps in-frame clones and lacks some. In the table there are 250,000 to 300,000 clones, 85% to 95% of which are singletons. This specimen was peripheral blood, taken 28 days after the second AZD1222 dose. These receptors all come from an adult who received the AZD1222 COVID-19 vaccine.

This chain connects TRBV4-2 to TRBJ2-5, with D perhaps matching TRBD2 (7 bases). Trimming stripped 1 base from V and 5 bases from J, with 17 bases between. This CDR3 contains 16 residues. Germline CDR1 and CDR2: LGHNA and YNFKEQ. This CDR3 is CASSQGGGRSLETQYF. DNA for the CDR3: TGTGCCAGCAGCCAAGGGGGGGGGCGATCTTTGGAGACCCAGTACTTC.

This clone came up a few times. The rearrangement uses TRBV5-6 and TRBJ1-1; no definite D call. Looked up from germline, CDR1 is SGHDT and CDR2 is YYEEEE. The CDR3 contains 13 residues. Trimming pared 0 bases from V and 0 bases from J, leaving 3 bases between. CDR3 region: CASSLGVNTEAFF. Written as DNA, the CDR3 is TGTGCCAGCAGCTTGGGAGTGAACACTGAAGCTTTCTTT. The complete variable domain, with remaining parts taken from reference TRBV5-6 and TRBJ1-1, reads DAGVTQSPTHLIKTRGQQVTLRCSPKSGHDTVSWYQQALGQGPQFIFQYYEEEERQRGNFPDRFSGHQFPNYSSELNVNALLLGDSALYLCASSLGVNTEAFFGQGTRLTVV.

As DNA, the CDR3 is TGTGCCAGCAGCTTAACCGGGACTAGCGGGCAAGGTGAGCAGTTCTTC. Its protein is CASSLTGTSGQGEQFF. The chain employs TRBV7-3 and TRBJ2-1; TRBD2 aligns across 12 bases. This CDR3 has 16 amino acids. The germline gives CDR1 SGHTA, CDR2 FQGTGA. The junction had 6 bases not matched to a gene; V was cut back by 0 bases and J by 9 bases.

The rearrangement uses TRBV7-9 and TRBJ1-3; D not certain. CDR3 length equals 12 residues. Per germline, CDR1 SEHNR and CDR2 FQNEAQ (reference sequence). The V end was cut by 5 bases, the J end by 12 bases, with 14 bases between. CDR3 sequence (DNA): TGTGCCAGCAGCCCCGTGCATCAAGTCATATATTTT. Translation: CASSPVHQVIYF.

V gene TRBV7-2 combines with J gene TRBJ2-5; 7 bases agree with TRBD2. Trimming removed 3 bases from V and 7 bases from J; junction bases left unmatched: 14. Looked up from germline, CDR1 is SGHTA and CDR2 is FQGNSA. This CDR3 has 16 residues. CDR3 loop: CASSFSRGGVSGTQYF. Here the CDR3 DNA reads TGTGCCAGCAGCTTTTCTCGTGGGGGGGTCTCGGGGACCCAGTACTTC.

A single count supports this clone. The chain employs TRBV2 and TRBJ2-3; 11 bases fit TRBD1. Germline CDR1 reads SNHLY; CDR2 reads FYNNEI. The CDR3 covers 14 residues. Losses at the gene ends were 4 bases for V and 5 bases for J; bases not matched to a gene: 2. In DNA form, the CDR3 reads TGTGCCAGCAGTGGAGGGACAGGGGGAGATACGCAGTATTTT. Translated, it gives CASSGGTGGDTQYF.

This chain joins TRBV27 and TRBJ2-7; D perhaps matches TRBD2 (6 bases). The length of the CDR3 is 13 residues. Germline values: CDR1 MNHEY, CDR2 SMNVEV (reference sequence). V lost 3 bases and J lost 6, with 12 bases in between. This CDR3 reads CASSFQGGPEQYF. As DNA, the CDR3 is TGTGCCAGCAGTTTTCAGGGAGGCCCCGAGCAGTACTTC.

The rearrangement links TRBV27 to TRBJ2-1; 7 nucleotides line up with TRBD2. This CDR3 contains 16 residues. The ends lost 5 bases at V and 1 base at J; junction bases unmatched: 8. CDR1 and CDR2 from the germline V gene are MNHEY and SMNVEV (reference sequence). The DNA for the CDR3 is TGTGCCAGCAGTCGACAACTAGCGCTTTCCTACAATGAGCAGTTCTTC. Amino acids: CASSRQLALSYNEQFF.